Reported below is one T cell receptor beta chain. Its specificity is not known. J lost 8 bases, V lost 3 bases, and 5 bases had no gene match. This CDR3 has 13 residues. Germline V gene sequence: CDR1 DFQATT, CDR2 SNEGSKA (reference sequence). This entry is derived from a study of response to subunit inactivated influenza vaccine. The study, taken as a whole, reports: The authors proposed limited new T cell recruitment per seasonal influenza vaccination.

Each CDR3 protein is one row after TCRdb ran MiXCR on the RT-PCR reads. The sample includes around 570,000 distinct CDR3 sequences, less than 8% of them seen just once. The V call is TRBV20-1, the J call TRBJ1-5, with TRBD1 matching over 9 bases. The source of this sequence is a man in his fifties or sixties who received an inactivated influenza vaccine. Source: PBMCs from blood, taken around 25 months after vaccination. DNA of the CDR3: TGCAGTGCTAGCGCGACAGGGGGTAAGCCCCAGCATTTT. Its protein product is CSASATGGKPQHF.